The TCR beta chain described here comes from a study of Ad26.COV2.S vaccination and SARS-CoV-2 variants. Turning to the study itself: A participant enrolled in the COV1001 Ad26.COV2.S trial arm provided the sample.

Study-level findings and limits: TCR breadth and depth analyses may have underestimated total T cell responses. Post-vaccination breadth of spike-specific CD8+ and CD4+ T cell responses was reportedly substantial.

The CDR3 spans 14 residues. Germline lookup yields CDR1 SNHLY and CDR2 FYNNEI. Germline trimming cut 4 bases from V and 4 bases from J; bases unmatched to any gene: 7. Sequencing used immunoSEQ multiplex PCR; TCRdb keeps in-frame clones, though not all of them. The sample carries about 350,000 clones, around 89% recorded once. With regard to this clone: Antigen specificity is unknown.

Sample treatment: some 20 received Ad26.COV2.S at low or high dose, single or two shots; roughly five received placebo; per-sample allocation not given. The samples were gathered on day 63 after the first injection of vaccine or placebo. The sequence was collected from a person between 18 and 59 years old who received the Ad26.COV2.S COVID-19 vaccine or a placebo. This specimen was peripheral blood, taken in a trial of Ad26.COV2.S vaccine versus placebo. The chain links TRBV2 to TRBJ2-7; 7 bases map to TRBD1. The CDR3 spells CASSAQGVGYEQYF. CDR3 in DNA: TGTGCCAGCAGTGCTCAGGGGGTTGGGTACGAGCAGTACTTC.